Sequencing of this T cell receptor beta chain was carried out in a study of shared clonotypes between healthy human individuals. Findings and limits, study-wide: Against clonotypes common to all four donors, non-shared ones had lower generation probabilities.

About this clone itself: Its antigen is not known.

Trimming took off 5 bases at V and 3 bases at J, with 14 bases between the two ends. The germline CDR1 and CDR2 sequences are KGHSH and LQKENI. The CDR3 loop spans 14 amino acids. Method: immunoSEQ multiplex PCR; TCRdb's copy keeps in-frame clones and lacks some. The data contain 980,000 or so clones, 60% to 85% of them singletons. Source material: memory CD4+ T cells sorted from blood. Subset in this sample: CD45RA-negative fraction. This TCR derives from a young man in good health. The chain links TRBV18 to TRBJ2-7, with D perhaps matching TRBD1 (6 bases). The CDR3 DNA reads as TGTGCCAGCTCAACAGGGCTTGATAGCTACGAGCAGTACTTC. Its protein is CASSTGLDSYEQYF.